The next 18 T cell receptor beta chains were all read from a single sample in a study of shared clonotypes between healthy human individuals. The method was immunoSEQ multiplex PCR; TCRdb's version includes in-frame clones alone and lacks a portion of them. This repertoire shows roughly 2 million clones, 95% found once; its top ten account for roughly 0.13%. Sequenced sample: naive CD4+ T cells sorted from blood. The subset: CD45RA+ positively selected. The receptors come from a man in his late teens or twenties in good health.

Details on this clone: Other DNA sequences of this sample code for an identical CDR3. The CDR3 here is CASSVTSGGTYEQYF. Written as DNA, the CDR3 is TGTGCCAGCAGCGTCACTAGCGGGGGCACCTACGAGCAGTACTTC. This sequence joins TRBV7-2 and TRBJ2-7; 11 bases match TRBD2. Looked up from germline, CDR1 is SGHTA and CDR2 is FQGNSA. This CDR3 contains 15 residues. Germline trimming cut 5 bases from V and 2 bases from J; bases unmatched to any gene: 5.

This sequence joins TRBV18 and TRBJ1-5; 8 positions agree with TRBD1. This CDR3 region has 14 residues. CDR1 is KGHSH and CDR2 is LQKENI in the germline V gene. The V gene end was trimmed by 4 bases and the J gene end by 5 bases; junction bases not matched to a gene: 4. The CDR3 nucleotides read TGTGCCAGCTCACTGACAGGGGAGGATCAGCCCCAGCATTTT. This encodes CASSLTGEDQPQHF.

The gene calls are TRBV6-5 and TRBJ1-1; D not certain. Germline V lookup: CDR1 MNHEY, CDR2 SVGAGI. V was trimmed by 4 bases and J by 0 bases, leaving 12 bases between them. The CDR3 is 15 amino acids. The CDR3 DNA sequence: TGTGCCAGCAGTTGGGGAGACCGAATGAACACTGAAGCTTTCTTT. Protein product: CASSWGDRMNTEAFF.

This clone was recorded a few times. The sample has other DNA sequences that encode this CDR3 too. This rearrangement joins TRBV30 to TRBJ1-5, with 7 positions matching TRBD1. V dropped 3 bases and J dropped 2; count of bases not matched to a gene: 4. In germline, CDR1 is GTSNPN, CDR2 SVGIG (reference sequence). This CDR3 is built from 14 residues. The CDR3 region has the DNA TGTGCCTGGAGCCCAGGGGGAGGCAATCAGCCCCAGCATTTT. Residues: CAWSPGGGNQPQHF.

The DNA for the CDR3 is TGTGCCAGCAATAGAGACCATAATTCACCCCTCCACTTT. Protein product: CASNRDHNSPLHF. The rearrangement links TRBV28 to TRBJ1-6; D call uncertain. Germline V gives CDR1 MDHEN, CDR2 SYDVKM. This CDR3 has 13 amino acids. V was pared by 7 bases and J by 5 bases, with 9 bases between.

The rearrangement joins TRBV6-6 to TRBJ1-2; D is undetermined. V was shortened by 2 bases and J by 2 bases, with 6 bases between the two germline ends. Germline-derived CDR1 and CDR2 are MNHNY and SVGAGI (reference sequence). The CDR3 loop spans 13 amino acids. The CDR3 coding sequence is TGTGCCAGCAGTTACCCCCCGAACTATGGCTACACCTTC. This codes for CASSYPPNYGYTF.

V usage is TRBV20-1 and J usage is TRBJ1-2; the match to TRBD1 covers 7 bases. Germline trimming cut 5 bases from V and 14 bases from J; bases unmatched to any gene: 8. CDR1 is DFQATT and CDR2 is SNEGSKA in the germline V gene (reference sequence). The CDR3 length is 10 residues. The CDR3 DNA sequence: TGCAGTGCTCCGGGGACAGTCCAAACCTTC. Protein sequence: CSAPGTVQTF.

V is TRBV7-2 and J is TRBJ2-7; 8 nucleotides line up with TRBD1. The CDR3 totals 15 residues. Germline V gene lookup returns CDR1 SGHTA and CDR2 FQGNSA. V shed 5 bases and J 0 bases; nucleotides not matched to a gene: 6. The CDR3 sequence: CASSHGDRSSYEQYF. CDR3 nucleotide sequence: TGTGCCAGCAGCCACGGGGACAGGTCCTCCTACGAGCAGTACTTC.

The rearrangement uses TRBV2 and TRBJ2-4; D is uncertain. This CDR3 is 15 amino acids long. CDR1 and CDR2 from the germline V gene are SNHLY and FYNNEI. V lost 4 bases to trimming and J lost 0 bases, with 10 bases between them. CDR3 sequence reads: CASSAGTLAKNIQYF. The CDR3 DNA sequence: TGTGCCAGCAGTGCAGGCACACTAGCCAAAAACATTCAGTACTTC.

The chain uses TRBV29-1 and TRBJ1-1; TRBD1 is a possible D gene (5 bases). The germline V and J ends were trimmed by 3 bases and 3 bases, with 8 bases remaining between them. The CDR3 extends over 12 amino acids. In germline, CDR1 is SQVTM, CDR2 ANQGSEA. The CDR3 reads CSVDLGDTEAFF. The CDR3 DNA is TGCAGCGTTGATCTAGGGGACACTGAAGCTTTCTTT.

The chain is built from TRBV5-1 and TRBJ1-2, with D possibly being TRBD1 (5 bases). V lost 0 bases to trimming and J lost 4 bases, with 10 bases between them. The CDR3 has 14 residues. The V gene's germline CDR1 is SGHRS and CDR2 YFSETQ. The CDR3 loop is CASSLGQGFYGYTF. The CDR3 nucleotides read TGCGCCAGCAGCTTGGGGCAGGGTTTCTATGGCTACACCTTC.

The chain links TRBV2 to TRBJ1-1, with 9 bases lining up with TRBD1. The CDR3 consists of 13 residues. Germline loops: CDR1 SNHLY, CDR2 FYNNEI. The V gene end was trimmed by 8 bases and the J gene end by 6 bases; junction bases not matched to a gene: 7. The CDR3 here is CASGGQGRPEAFF. Written as DNA, the CDR3 is TGTGCCAGCGGGGGACAGGGCAGGCCTGAAGCTTTCTTT. The whole variable domain, filled in from reference TRBV2 and TRBJ1-1, reads EPEVTQTPSHQVTQMGQEVILRCVPISNHLYFYWYRQILGQKVEFLVSFYNNEISEKSEIFDDQFSVERPDGSNFTLKIRSTKLEDSAMYFCASGGQGRPEAFFGQGTRLTVV.

Written as DNA, the CDR3 is TGCAGTGCTAGAGCCAAGGATGAGCAGTTCTTC. Translated: CSARAKDEQFF. The chain couples TRBV20-1 to TRBJ2-1; D remains ambiguous. CDR1 is DFQATT, CDR2 SNEGSKA, per germline (reference sequence). Trimming removed 1 base at V and 8 bases at J, with 6 bases between. The CDR3 length is 11 residues.

V gene TRBV6-5 combines with J gene TRBJ2-3; D not certain. Germline V gene data show CDR1 as MNHEY and CDR2 as SVGAGI. V lost 7 bases, J lost 3 bases, and 11 bases lay in between. There are 13 residues in the CDR3. For the CDR3, the DNA is TGTGCCAGCACCGAATCCGGGACAGATACGCAGTATTTT. This codes for CASTESGTDTQYF.

Remarks on this clone: Other DNA sequences in the same sample also yield this CDR3. This rearrangement joins TRBV27 to TRBJ2-7; 10 bases match TRBD2. After removal of 6 bases from V and 4 bases from J, the junction contained 3 bases not matched to a gene. CDR3 length equals 13 residues. Germline loops: CDR1 MNHEY, CDR2 SMNVEV (reference sequence). The CDR3: CASRAGGPYEQYF. The CDR3, as DNA: TGTGCCAGCAGAGCGGGAGGGCCTTACGAGCAGTACTTC.

The chain uses TRBV5-5 and TRBJ2-5; 8 positions agree with TRBD1. Germline V gene lookup returns CDR1 SGHKS and CDR2 YYEKEE (reference sequence). Trimming took 4 bases from V and 1 from J; bases not matched to a gene: 6. This CDR3 has 15 amino acids. CDR3 DNA: TGTGCCAGCAGCCCGGACAGGGTAGCCCAAGAGACCCAGTACTTC. Translated, it gives CASSPDRVAQETQYF.

The V call is TRBV5-1, the J call TRBJ1-5; TRBD1 matches 7 bases. The germline gives CDR1 SGHRS, CDR2 YFSETQ. V was pared by 4 bases and J by 6 bases, with 7 bases of the junction left unmatched. This CDR3 is 14 amino acids long. The CDR3 is CASSNRQGGQPQHF. CDR3 in DNA: TGCGCCAGCAGCAATAGACAGGGAGGTCAGCCCCAGCATTTT.

The chain couples TRBV9 to TRBJ2-7, with 7 bases identical to TRBD2. J was trimmed by 0 bases and V by 0 bases; bases with no gene match: 3. CDR1 is SGDLS, CDR2 YYNGEE, per germline. This CDR3 contains 15 residues. DNA of the CDR3: TGTGCCAGCAGCGTAGACTGGGACTACTCCTACGAGCAGTACTTC. Its translation: CASSVDWDYSYEQYF.